One T cell receptor beta chain is described in this entry. Its antigen is unknown. The data were produced by immunoSEQ multiplex PCR, yet TCRdb's version contains in-frame clones alone and is incomplete. The sample gives about 270,000 clones, almost 95% of which show up once; roughly 0.51% is in the top ten. Trimming shortened V by 3 bases and J by 8 bases, and 13 bases separated the two germline ends. The CDR3 loop spans 12 amino acids. CDR1 is SQVTM, CDR2 ANQGSEA, per germline. The data derive from a study of T cell responses to AZD1222 COVID-19 vaccine. Study-wide findings and caveats: The donor group comprised mostly white British people and more females; the analysis possibly underestimated clonal diversity. Just five or six AZD1222 recipients were seropositive at baseline. Of spike-specific TCRs, nearly half reportedly target regions left unmutated in variants.

Some second doses came at about 4 weeks and others at about 12 weeks; these were pooled. Sample: peripheral blood, taken 28 days after the second AZD1222 dose. The rearrangement uses TRBV29-1 and TRBJ1-2, with D perhaps matching TRBD1 (5 bases). The TCR originated in an adult who received the AZD1222 COVID-19 vaccine. This CDR3 is CSVEREGIGYTF. CDR3 DNA: TGCAGCGTTGAGAGAGAGGGGATAGGCTACACCTTC.